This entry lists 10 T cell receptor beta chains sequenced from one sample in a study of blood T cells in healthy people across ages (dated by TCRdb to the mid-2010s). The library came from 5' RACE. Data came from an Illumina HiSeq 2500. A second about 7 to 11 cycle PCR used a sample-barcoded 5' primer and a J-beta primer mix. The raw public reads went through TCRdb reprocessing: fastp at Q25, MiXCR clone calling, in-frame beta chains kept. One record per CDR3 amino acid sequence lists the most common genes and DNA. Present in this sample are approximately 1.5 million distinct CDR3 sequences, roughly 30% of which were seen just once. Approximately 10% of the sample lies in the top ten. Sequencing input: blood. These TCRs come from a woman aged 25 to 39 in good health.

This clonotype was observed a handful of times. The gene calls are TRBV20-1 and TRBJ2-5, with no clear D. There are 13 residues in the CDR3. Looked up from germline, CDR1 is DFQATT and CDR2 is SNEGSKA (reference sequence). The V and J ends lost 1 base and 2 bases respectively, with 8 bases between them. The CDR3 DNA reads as TGCAGTGCTAGAGTAGTCTGGCAAGAGACCCAGTACTTC. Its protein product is CSARVVWQETQYF.

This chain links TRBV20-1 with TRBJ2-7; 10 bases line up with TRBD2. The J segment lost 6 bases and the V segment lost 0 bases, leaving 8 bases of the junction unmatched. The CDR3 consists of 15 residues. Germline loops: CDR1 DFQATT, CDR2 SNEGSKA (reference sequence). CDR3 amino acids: CSARDALAGVLEQYF. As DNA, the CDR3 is TGCAGTGCTAGAGATGCCCTAGCGGGAGTTCTCGAGCAGTACTTC.

The CDR3 nucleotides read TGTGCCAGCAGCCTTGGACTAGCGGCTGGGAATGAGCAGTTCTTC. Amino acids: CASSLGLAAGNEQFF. This chain joins TRBV3-1 and TRBJ2-1, with 10 nucleotides matching TRBD2. The junction had 7 bases not matched to a gene; V was cut back by 4 bases and J by 7 bases. The CDR3 consists of 15 residues. Per the germline V gene, CDR1 is LGHDT and CDR2 is YNNKEL (reference sequence).

This CDR3 reads CSAVTSGSTYNEQFF. CDR3 bases: TGCAGTGCTGTAACTAGCGGGAGTACCTACAATGAGCAGTTCTTC. This chain uses TRBV20-1 with TRBJ2-1; the match to TRBD2 covers 11 bases. The V segment lost 5 bases and the J segment 2 bases; nucleotides outside the gene matches: 5. There are 15 residues in the CDR3. The V gene's germline CDR1 is DFQATT and CDR2 SNEGSKA (reference sequence).

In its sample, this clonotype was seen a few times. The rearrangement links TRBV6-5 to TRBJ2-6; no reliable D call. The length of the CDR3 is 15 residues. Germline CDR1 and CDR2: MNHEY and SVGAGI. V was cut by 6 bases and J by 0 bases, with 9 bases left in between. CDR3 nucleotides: TGTGCCAGCAGAGACCACCCCTCTGGGGCCAACGTCCTGACTTTC. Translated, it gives CASRDHPSGANVLTF.

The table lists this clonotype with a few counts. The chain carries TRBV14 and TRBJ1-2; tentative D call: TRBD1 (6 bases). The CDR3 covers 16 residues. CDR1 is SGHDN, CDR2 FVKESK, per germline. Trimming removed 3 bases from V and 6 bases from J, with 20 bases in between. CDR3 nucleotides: TGTGCCAGCAGCCACACCGGCGGGACACGGAGCGATGGCTACACCTTC. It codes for CASSHTGGTRSDGYTF.

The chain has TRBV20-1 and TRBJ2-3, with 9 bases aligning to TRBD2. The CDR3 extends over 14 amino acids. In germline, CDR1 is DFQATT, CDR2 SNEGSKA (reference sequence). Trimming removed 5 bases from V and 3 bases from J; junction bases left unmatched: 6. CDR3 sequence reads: CSAGLAGVTDTQYF. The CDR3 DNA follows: TGCAGTGCTGGGTTAGCGGGGGTTACAGATACGCAGTATTTT.

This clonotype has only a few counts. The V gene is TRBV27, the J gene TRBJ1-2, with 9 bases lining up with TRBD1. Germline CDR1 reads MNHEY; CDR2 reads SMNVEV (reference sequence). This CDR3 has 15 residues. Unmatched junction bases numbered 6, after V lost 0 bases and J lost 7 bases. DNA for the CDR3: TGTGCCAGCAGTTTATCTCCTACAGGGGGCGGTGGCTACACCTTC. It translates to CASSLSPTGGGGYTF.

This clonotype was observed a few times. The CDR3 nucleotides read TGTGCCAGCAGCTTTTTAGCGGGAGAGGCAGATACGCAGTATTTT. It yields the protein CASSFLAGEADTQYF. This sequence joins TRBV7-8 and TRBJ2-3; TRBD2 aligns across 9 bases. The germline V gene has CDR1 SGHVS and CDR2 FQNEAQ. The V and J ends lost 3 bases and 4 bases, in that order; junction bases with no gene match: 5. CDR3 length: 15 residues.

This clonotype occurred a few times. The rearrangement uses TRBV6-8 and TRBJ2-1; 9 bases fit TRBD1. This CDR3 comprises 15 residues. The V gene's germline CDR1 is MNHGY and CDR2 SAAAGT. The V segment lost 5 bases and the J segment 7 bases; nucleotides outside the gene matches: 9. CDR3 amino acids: CASSRPGQGWNEQFF. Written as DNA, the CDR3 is TGTGCCAGCAGTCGACCGGGACAGGGTTGGAATGAGCAGTTCTTC.